This TCR beta chain originates from a study of OX40 agonist ivuxolimab in advanced cancers. TCRdb's table, derived via immunoSEQ multiplex PCR, lists solely in-frame clones and lacks some. This table has approximately 61,000 clones, about 89% appearing once. Trimming took off 6 bases at V and 6 bases at J, with 8 bases between the two ends. Looked up from germline, CDR1 is SNHLY and CDR2 is FYNNEI. The CDR3 is 12 residues long. The chain employs TRBV2 and TRBJ2-2; a weak D match, TRBD2 (5 bases). This TCR was sampled from an adult with an advanced solid tumor such as melanoma, head and neck, liver or kidney cancer. Sequenced material: CD4+ or CD8+ T cells sorted from blood, taken in a trial of the OX40 agonist ivuxolimab. The CDR3 sequence: CASRPRAGELFF. In DNA form, the CDR3 reads TGTGCCAGCAGGCCGAGGGCCGGGGAGCTGTTTTTT.